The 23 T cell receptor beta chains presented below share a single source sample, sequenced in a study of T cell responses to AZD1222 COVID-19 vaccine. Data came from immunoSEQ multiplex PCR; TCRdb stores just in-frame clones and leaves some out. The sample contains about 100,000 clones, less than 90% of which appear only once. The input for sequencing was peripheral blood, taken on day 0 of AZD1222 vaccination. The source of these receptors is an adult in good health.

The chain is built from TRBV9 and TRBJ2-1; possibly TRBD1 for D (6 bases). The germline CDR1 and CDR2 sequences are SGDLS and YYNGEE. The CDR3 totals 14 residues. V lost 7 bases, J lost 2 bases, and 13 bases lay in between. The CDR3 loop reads CASSGAGAYNEQFF. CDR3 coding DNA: TGTGCCAGCTCAGGGGCTGGGGCCTACAATGAGCAGTTCTTC. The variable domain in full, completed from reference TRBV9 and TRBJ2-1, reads DSGVTQTPKHLITATGQRVTLRCSPRSGDLSVYWYQQSLDQGLQFLIQYYNGEERAKGNILERFSAQQFPDLHSELNLSSLELGDSALYFCASSGAGAYNEQFFGPGTRLTVL.

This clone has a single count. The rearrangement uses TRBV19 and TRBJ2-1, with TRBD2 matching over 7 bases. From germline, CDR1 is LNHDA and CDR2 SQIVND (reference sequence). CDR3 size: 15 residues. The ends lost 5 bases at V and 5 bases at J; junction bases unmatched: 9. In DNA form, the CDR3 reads TGTGCCAGTAGTCTCATAGCGGGTACCAACAATGAGCAGTTCTTC. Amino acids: CASSLIAGTNNEQFF.

Here the CDR3 DNA reads TGTGCCAGCAGCCCACCGACTAGCCGCAATGAGCAGTTCTTC. This sequence encodes CASSPPTSRNEQFF. This chain uses TRBV7-2 with TRBJ2-1, with 7 bases that match TRBD2. Germline lookup yields CDR1 SGHTA and CDR2 FQGNSA. The J segment lost 6 bases and the V segment lost 5 bases, leaving 7 bases of the junction unmatched. The CDR3 covers 14 residues.

The CDR3 loop is CAIRTGDYGYTF. The CDR3 coding sequence is TGTGCCATCAGGACAGGGGACTATGGCTACACCTTC. V and J are TRBV10-3 and TRBJ1-2; 8 positions match TRBD1. Germline V gene data show CDR1 as ENHRY and CDR2 as SYGVKD. The CDR3 consists of 12 residues. Germline trimming cut 6 bases from V and 3 bases from J; bases unmatched to any gene: 0.

CDR3 protein: CASSQDQSQAGHNSPLHF. The CDR3 DNA is TGTGCCAGCAGCCAAGATCAAAGTCAAGCGGGACATAATTCACCCCTCCACTTT. The chain recombines TRBV4-2 with TRBJ1-6; possibly TRBD1 for D (5 bases). Germline-derived CDR1 and CDR2 are LGHNA and YNFKEQ. The ends were cut back, 0 bases at V and 5 bases at J, with 17 bases in the middle. This CDR3 region has 18 residues.

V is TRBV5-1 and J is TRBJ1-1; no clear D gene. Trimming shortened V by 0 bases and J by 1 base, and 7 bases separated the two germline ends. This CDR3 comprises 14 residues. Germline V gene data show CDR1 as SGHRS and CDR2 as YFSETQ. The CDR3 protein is CASSLEARNTEAFF. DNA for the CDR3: TGCGCCAGCAGCTTGGAAGCCAGGAACACTGAAGCTTTCTTT. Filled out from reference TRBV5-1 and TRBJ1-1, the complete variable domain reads KAGVTQTPRYLIKTRGQQVTLSCSPISGHRSVSWYQQTPGQGLQFLFEYFSETQRNKGNFPGRFSGRQFSNSRSEMNVSTLELGDSALYLCASSLEARNTEAFFGQGTRLTVV.

The DNA of the CDR3 is TGTGCCAGCAGTTTACAGGGAATGCCCTACGAGCAGTACTTC. Translating it yields CASSLQGMPYEQYF. This chain connects TRBV27 to TRBJ2-7; perhaps TRBD1 as D (5 bases). Germline CDR1 is MNHEY and CDR2 is SMNVEV (reference sequence). V was clipped by 2 bases and J by 2 bases, with 10 bases between them. This CDR3 has 14 amino acids.

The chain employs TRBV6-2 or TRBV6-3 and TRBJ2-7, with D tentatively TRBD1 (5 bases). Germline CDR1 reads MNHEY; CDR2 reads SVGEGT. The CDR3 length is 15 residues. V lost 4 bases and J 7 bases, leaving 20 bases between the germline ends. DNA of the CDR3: TGTGCCAGCAGTTTGAGCCCAGGGCTACAGAAGGAGCAGTACTTC. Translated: CASSLSPGLQKEQYF.

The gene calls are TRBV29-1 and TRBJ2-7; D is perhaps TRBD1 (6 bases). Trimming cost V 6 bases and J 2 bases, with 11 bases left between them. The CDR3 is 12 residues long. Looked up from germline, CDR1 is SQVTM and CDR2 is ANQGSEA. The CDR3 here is CSVVGQTYEQYF. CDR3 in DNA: TGCAGCGTCGTAGGACAGACCTACGAGCAGTACTTC.

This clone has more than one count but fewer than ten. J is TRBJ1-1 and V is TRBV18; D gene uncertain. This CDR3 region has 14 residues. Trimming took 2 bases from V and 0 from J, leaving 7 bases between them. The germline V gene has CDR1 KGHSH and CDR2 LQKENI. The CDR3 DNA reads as TGTGCCAGCTCACCATCGATACTGAACACTGAAGCTTTCTTT. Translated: CASSPSILNTEAFF.

Here the CDR3 reads CASSLRLAGSSYNEQFF. The CDR3 DNA is TGTGCCAGCAGTTTAAGGCTAGCCGGTAGCTCCTACAATGAGCAGTTCTTC. The chain joins TRBV28 to TRBJ2-1; possible D gene TRBD2, 5 bases. The CDR3 has 17 residues. Germline loops: CDR1 MDHEN, CDR2 SYDVKM. Trimming took off 2 bases at V and 0 bases at J, with 14 bases between the two ends.

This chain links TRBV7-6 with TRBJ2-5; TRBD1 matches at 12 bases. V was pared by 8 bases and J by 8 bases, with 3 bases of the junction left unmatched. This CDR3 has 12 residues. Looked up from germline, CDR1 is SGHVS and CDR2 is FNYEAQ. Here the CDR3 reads CASGGQGATQYF. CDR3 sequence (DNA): TGTGCCAGCGGGGGACAGGGGGCTACCCAGTACTTC.

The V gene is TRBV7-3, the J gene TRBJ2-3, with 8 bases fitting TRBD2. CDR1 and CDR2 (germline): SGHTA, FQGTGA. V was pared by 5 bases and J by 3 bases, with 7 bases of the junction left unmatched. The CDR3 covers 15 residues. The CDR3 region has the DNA TGTGCCAGCAGCGCCCATAGCGGGACTACAGATACGCAGTATTTT. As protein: CASSAHSGTTDTQYF.

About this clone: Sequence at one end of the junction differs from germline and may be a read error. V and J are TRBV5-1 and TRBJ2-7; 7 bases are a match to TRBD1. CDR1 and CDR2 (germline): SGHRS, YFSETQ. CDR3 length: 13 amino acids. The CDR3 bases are TGCGCCAGCAGTCTGGCCGACCGGGACAGCGCTCGTTTC. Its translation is CASSLADRDSARF.

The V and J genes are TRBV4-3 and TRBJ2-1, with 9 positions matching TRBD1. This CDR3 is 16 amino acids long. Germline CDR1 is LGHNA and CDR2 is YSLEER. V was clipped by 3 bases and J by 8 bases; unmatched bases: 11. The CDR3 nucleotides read TGCGCCAGCAGCCATCCCCCGGGACAGGGACTACATGAGCAGTTCTTC. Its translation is CASSHPPGQGLHEQFF.

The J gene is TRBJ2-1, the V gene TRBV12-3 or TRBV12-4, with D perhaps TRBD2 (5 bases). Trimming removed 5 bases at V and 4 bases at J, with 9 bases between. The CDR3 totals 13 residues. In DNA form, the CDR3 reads TGTGCCAGCAGTCGGACTGTATACAATGAGCAGTTCTTC. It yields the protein CASSRTVYNEQFF.

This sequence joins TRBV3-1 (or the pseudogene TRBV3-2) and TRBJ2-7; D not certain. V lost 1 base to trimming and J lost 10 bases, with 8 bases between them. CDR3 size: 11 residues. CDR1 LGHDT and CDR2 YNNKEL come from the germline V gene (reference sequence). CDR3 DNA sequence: TGTGCCAGCAGCCAAGGGTCGTCTCAGTACTTC. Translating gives CASSQGSSQYF.

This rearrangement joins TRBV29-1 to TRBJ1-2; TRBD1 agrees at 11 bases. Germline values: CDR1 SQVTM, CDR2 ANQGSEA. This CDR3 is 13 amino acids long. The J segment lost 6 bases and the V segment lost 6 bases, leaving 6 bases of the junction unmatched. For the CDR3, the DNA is TGCAGCGTCGGACAGGGGGCTAAAGATGGCTACACCTTC. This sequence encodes CSVGQGAKDGYTF.

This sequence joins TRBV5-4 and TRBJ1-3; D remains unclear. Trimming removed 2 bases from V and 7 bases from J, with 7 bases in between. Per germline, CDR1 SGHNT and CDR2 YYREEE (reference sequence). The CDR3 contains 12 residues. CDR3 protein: CASSLHGNTIYF. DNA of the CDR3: TGTGCCAGCAGCTTACATGGGAACACCATATATTTT. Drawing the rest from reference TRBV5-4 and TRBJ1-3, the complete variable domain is ETGVTQSPTHLIKTRGQQVTLRCSSQSGHNTVSWYQQALGQGPQFIFQYYREEENGRGNFPPRFSGLQFPNYSSELNVNALELDDSALYLCASSLHGNTIYFGEGSWLTVV.

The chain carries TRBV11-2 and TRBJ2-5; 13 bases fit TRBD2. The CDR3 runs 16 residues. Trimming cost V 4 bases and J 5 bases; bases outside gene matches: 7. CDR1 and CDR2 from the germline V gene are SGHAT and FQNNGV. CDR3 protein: CASSSGLAGVGETQYF. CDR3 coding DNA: TGTGCCAGCAGCTCCGGACTAGCGGGAGTGGGGGAGACCCAGTACTTC. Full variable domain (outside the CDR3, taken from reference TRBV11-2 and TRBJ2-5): EAGVAQSPRYKIIEKRQSVAFWCNPISGHATLYWYQQILGQGPKLLIQFQNNGVVDDSQLPKDRFSAERLKGVDSTLKIQPAKLEDSAVYLCASSSGLAGVGETQYFGPGTRLLVL.

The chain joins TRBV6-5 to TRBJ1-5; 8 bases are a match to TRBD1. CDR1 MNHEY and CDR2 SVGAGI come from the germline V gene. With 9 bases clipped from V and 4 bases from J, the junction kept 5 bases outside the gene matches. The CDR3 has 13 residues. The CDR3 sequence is CASTGGRNQPQHF. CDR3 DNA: TGTGCCAGTACAGGGGGGAGAAATCAGCCCCAGCATTTT.

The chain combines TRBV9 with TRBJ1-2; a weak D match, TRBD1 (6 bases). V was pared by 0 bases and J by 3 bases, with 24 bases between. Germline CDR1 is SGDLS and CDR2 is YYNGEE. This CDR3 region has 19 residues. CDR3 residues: CASSVESGTRGGLDYGYTF. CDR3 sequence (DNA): TGTGCCAGCAGCGTAGAGTCCGGGACCAGGGGAGGGTTAGACTATGGCTACACCTTC. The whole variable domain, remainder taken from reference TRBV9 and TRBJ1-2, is DSGVTQTPKHLITATGQRVTLRCSPRSGDLSVYWYQQSLDQGLQFLIQYYNGEERAKGNILERFSAQQFPDLHSELNLSSLELGDSALYFCASSVESGTRGGLDYGYTFGSGTRLTVV.

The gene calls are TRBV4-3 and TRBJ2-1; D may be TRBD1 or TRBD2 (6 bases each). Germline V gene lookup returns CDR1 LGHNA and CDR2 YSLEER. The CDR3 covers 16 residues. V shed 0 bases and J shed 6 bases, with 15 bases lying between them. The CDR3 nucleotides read TGCGCCAGCAGCCAAGAACGGACTCGGGGGCGCAATGAGCAGTTCTTC. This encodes CASSQERTRGRNEQFF.